This is a list of T cell receptor beta chains from one sample in a study of blood T cell repertoires in COVID-19. Profiling relied on immunoSEQ multiplex PCR, and the TCRdb table lists in-frame clones only, not all of them. Of some 180,000 clones in the sample, roughly 90% were seen once. Sequencing was carried out using peripheral blood. The origin of the receptors is a man in his forties or fifties with acute or convalescent COVID-19. The CDR3 runs from the conserved cysteine through the conserved F or W. The D gene is left open where the match is weak. Size is stated for part of the rows, as once, few or many counts, or as a class when the clone is expanded.

TRBJ1-2 | - | - | TRBV10-2 | TGCGCCAGCAGGAACATCAACTATGGCTACACCTTC | CASRNINYGYTF
TRBJ1-5 | - | TRBD1 | TRBV9 | TGTGCCAGCAGCGCTGGGGACAGCCCTAATCAGCCCCAGCATTTT | CASSAGDSPNQPQHF
TRBJ1-6 | - | TRBD1 | TRBV23-1 | TGCGCCAGCAGTCTCTGCCGGGGACAGGGGCAGGATTCACCCCTCCACTTT | CASSLCRGQGQDSPLHF
TRBJ2-1 | once | TRBD2 | TRBV10-3 | TGTGCCATCGGGGCGGGAGTGGGCTCCTACAATGAGCAGTTCTTC | CAIGAGVGSYNEQFF
TRBJ2-5 | - | - | TRBV2 | TGTGCCAGCAGTATCACAGGCCCCCAAGAGACCCAGTACTTC | CASSITGPQETQYF
TRBJ2-3 | - | - | TRBV27 | TGTGCCAGCAGTTCCCCCGGACTATTTGATCACACAGATACGCAGTATTTT | CASSSPGLFDHTDTQYF
TRBJ1-4 | - | - | TRBV3-1/TRBV3-2 | TGTGCCAGCAGCCAAGGTGGCAGGCAATACACAACTAATGAAAAACTGTTTTTT | CASSQGGRQYTTNEKLFF
TRBJ2-2 | - | TRBD1 | TRBV5-1 | TGCGCCAGCAGCCTCGCAGGGGGAGACACCGGGGAGCTGTTTTTT | CASSLAGGDTGELFF
TRBJ2-5 | - | - | TRBV6-5 | TGTGCCAGCAGTTACAGGTGGGCCCAAGAGACCCAGTACTTC | CASSYRWAQETQYF
TRBJ2-2 | - | - | TRBV9 | TGTGCCAGCAGCGTAGGCCCAGGTGCGACCGGGGAGCTGTTTTTT | CASSVGPGATGELFF
TRBJ2-2 | - | - | TRBV4-3 | TGCGCCAGCAGCCAAGAAGGCAGGGGATACGGGGAGCTGTTTTTT | CASSQEGRGYGELFF
TRBJ1-1 | once | - | TRBV18 | TGTGCCAGCTCACGCGACAGGTTGAACACTGAAGCTTTCTTT | CASSRDRLNTEAFF
TRBJ1-2 | - | TRBD1 | TRBV28 | TGTGCCAGCAGTGCGACAGGGCTTGGCTACACCTTC | CASSATGLGYTF
TRBJ1-4 | - | - | TRBV10-3 | TGTGCCATCAGTGAGAATCCAGGGAATGAAAAACTGTTTTTT | CAISENPGNEKLFF
TRBJ2-3 | - | - | TRBV28 | TGTGCCAGCAGTACCGGACAGATCACAGATACGCAGTATTTT | CASSTGQITDTQYF
TRBJ1-2 | - | TRBD1 | TRBV24-1 | TGTGCCACCAGTGGGCAGGGGGGATATGGCTACACCTTC | CATSGQGGYGYTF
TRBJ2-5 | - | - | TRBV2 | TGTGCCAGCAGCCGGGTATGGGAGACCCAGTACTTC | CASSRVWETQYF
TRBJ1-4 | - | - | TRBV25-1 | TGTGCCAGCAGCCGGACACTCGCAACTAATGAAAAACTGTTTTTT | CASSRTLATNEKLFF
TRBJ2-2 | - | - | TRBV5-1 | TGCGCCAGCAGCTTCGGACTAACACCCACCGGGGAGCTGTTTTTT | CASSFGLTPTGELFF
TRBJ2-2 | - | TRBD2 | TRBV9 | TGTGCCAGCAGCGTAGTTCCCCTGGGAGCGGGGACCTACACCGGGGAGCTGTTTTTT | CASSVVPLGAGTYTGELFF
TRBJ1-2 | - | - | TRBV28 | TGTGCCAGCAGTTCCCACGACTACGGGCGCTATGGCTACACCTTC | CASSSHDYGRYGYTF
TRBJ1-3 | once | - | TRBV6-5 | TGTGCCGGGCTCAACGGAAACACCATATATTTT | CAGLNGNTIYF
TRBJ1-5 | - | - | TRBV7-8 | TGTGCCAGCAGCTTATCCCGGACAGCTAGCAATCAGCCCCAGCATTTT | CASSLSRTASNQPQHF
TRBJ1-6 | once | - | TRBV18 | TGTGCCAGCTCACCAGGGCAGAATTCACCCCTCCACTTT | CASSPGQNSPLHF
TRBJ2-7 | few | TRBD2 | TRBV27 | TGTGCCAGCAGTTCAGTGTCTAGCGGGAGGCTGCACGAGCAGTACTTC | CASSSVSSGRLHEQYF
TRBJ2-7 | - | - | TRBV18 | TGTGCCAGCTCACCACGCGAGGAAGCGGGCTACGAGCAGTACTTC | CASSPREEAGYEQYF
TRBJ1-6 | - | TRBD1 | TRBV19 | TGTGCCAGTGGAATAAGACCGGGACAGGGAGGATCACCCCTCCACTTT | CASGIRPGQGGSPLHF
TRBJ2-7 | - | TRBD2 | TRBV7-8 | TGTGCCAGCAGCTTGGGACTAGCGGGAGCTTTAGGGGACTACGAGCAGTACTTC | CASSLGLAGALGDYEQYF
TRBJ1-6 | once | TRBD1 | TRBV14 | TGTGCCAGCAGCTACGGACAGGCCTATAATTCACCCCTCCACTTT | CASSYGQAYNSPLHF
TRBJ2-5 | - | TRBD2 | TRBV3-1/TRBV3-2 | TGTGCCAGCAGCCGGCGGGGGGGCCGGAAGACCCAGTACTTC | CASSRRGGRKTQYF
TRBJ2-2 | - | TRBD2 | TRBV7-2 | TGTGCCAGCAGCTTAGGCCCCAGCGGGGGGGCCAACACCGGGGAGCTGTTTTTT | CASSLGPSGGANTGELFF
TRBJ2-1 | - | TRBD2 | TRBV6-5 | TGTGCCAGCAGTTACTCGGGGGGACTAGCGGGATTGGAGCAGTTCTTC | CASSYSGGLAGLEQFF
TRBJ1-3 | - | - | TRBV18 | TGTGCCAGCTCACCCCAAGAACGGCCAGGGTCTGCTGGAAACACCATATATTTT | CASSPQERPGSAGNTIYF
TRBJ1-6 | few | - | TRBV6-5 | TGTGCCAGCAGCGCCGACAGGAGAAATTCACCCCTCCACTTT | CASSADRRNSPLHF